The 27 T cell receptor beta chains below come from one sample, sequenced in a study of regulatory T cells in long-lasting Graves disease. As to time point: persistent/refractory GD, antithyroid drugs over 5 years with positive TRAb. Construction of the TCR library relied on RNA isolated from PBMCs. Arm-PCR with iRepertoire HTBI primers amplified the CDR3 regions for these TCR beta libraries. From the multiplex PCR reads, TCRdb called clonotypes with MiXCR, one entry per CDR3 protein. The table records 350,000 to 500,000 distinct CDR3 sequences, 21% of them present only once. The source was peripheral blood mononuclear cells (PBMCs), collected when the disease was refractory, from a patient treated with antithyroid drugs. The source of these receptors is a female donor with Graves disease.

This clonotype has just a few counts. The chain's CDR3 is CASSLSSSRGHRYEQYF. CDR3 nucleotides: TGTGCCAGCAGTTTATCCTCGAGCCGGGGCCACCGCTACGAGCAGTACTTC. The gene calls are TRBV27 and TRBJ2-7; D may match TRBD1 or TRBD2 (5 bases each). The CDR3 covers 17 residues. Trimming left V 0 bases short and J 3 bases short, with 18 bases between. Germline CDR1 and CDR2: MNHEY and SMNVEV (reference sequence).

As regards this clonotype: This may be a read error: a much more frequent sequence differs by one nucleotide. CDR3 nucleotide sequence: TGTGCCAGCAGTTTCCTAGGGACAGGGGATGAAAAACTGTTTTTT. It is translated as CASSFLGTGDEKLFF. The chain couples TRBV27 to TRBJ1-4; 10 bases are shared with TRBD1. Germline CDR1 reads MNHEY; CDR2 reads SMNVEV (reference sequence). J lost 6 bases, V lost 3 bases, and 4 bases had no gene match. This CDR3 has 15 residues.

This clonotype was observed at least ten times. The rearrangement links TRBV27 to TRBJ1-2; 9 nucleotides match TRBD1. The CDR3 consists of 16 residues. CDR1 MNHEY and CDR2 SMNVEV come from the germline V gene (reference sequence). V dropped 2 bases and J dropped 6; count of bases not matched to a gene: 10. As DNA, the CDR3 is TGTGCCAGCAGTTTAGGGACAGGGCTTACAATTGATGGCTACACCTTC. Its protein is CASSLGTGLTIDGYTF.

The V call is TRBV12-3 or TRBV12-4, the J call TRBJ2-1; D is uncertain. The CDR3 totals 13 residues. Trimming removed 5 bases at V and 4 bases at J, with 9 bases between. The CDR3 DNA is TGTGCCAGCAGTGCTAAAACATACAATGAGCAGTTCTTC. Translation gives CASSAKTYNEQFF.

This clonotype was detected ten times or more. CDR3 region: CSARGHQANYGYTF. The CDR3 nucleotides read TGCAGTGCTAGAGGGCACCAAGCTAACTATGGCTACACCTTC. V usage is TRBV20-1 and J usage is TRBJ1-2, with D uncertain. The V gene's germline CDR1 is DFQATT and CDR2 SNEGSKA (reference sequence). V was shortened by 1 base and J by 0 bases, with 9 bases between the two germline ends. CDR3 length: 14 residues.

The chain employs TRBV28 and TRBJ2-1; TRBD1 aligns across 7 bases. CDR1 is MDHEN, CDR2 SYDVKM, per germline. V dropped 2 bases and J dropped 6; count of bases not matched to a gene: 7. The CDR3 length is 15 residues. CDR3 region: CASSLVQGVGNEQFF. CDR3 DNA sequence: TGTGCCAGCAGTTTAGTTCAGGGGGTCGGCAATGAGCAGTTCTTC.

This chain links TRBV7-9 with TRBJ2-7; 9 bases map to TRBD2. CDR1 SEHNR and CDR2 FQNEAQ come from the germline V gene (reference sequence). V shed 1 base and J 5 bases; nucleotides not matched to a gene: 6. The CDR3 loop spans 15 amino acids. The CDR3 region has the DNA TGTGCCAGCAGCTTAGGTGCTAGCGGGATGGACGAGCAGTACTTC. Translating gives CASSLGASGMDEQYF.

This clonotype was counted only a few times. The chain links TRBV5-4 to TRBJ1-2, with D tentatively TRBD1 (5 bases). Germline assignment: CDR1 SGHNT and CDR2 YYREEE (reference sequence). Between the trimmed V and J ends, which lost 2 bases and 2 bases, there was a span of 16 bases. There are 16 residues in the CDR3. This CDR3 is CASSFGDSGPNYGYTF. CDR3 coding DNA: TGTGCCAGCAGCTTCGGGGACTCCGGACCCAACTATGGCTACACCTTC. The whole variable domain, remainder taken from reference TRBV5-4 and TRBJ1-2, is ETGVTQSPTHLIKTRGQQVTLRCSSQSGHNTVSWYQQALGQGPQFIFQYYREEENGRGNFPPRFSGLQFPNYSSELNVNALELDDSALYLCASSFGDSGPNYGYTFGSGTRLTVV.

For this clonotype: This clone may be a read error of a much larger clone one base away. The chain has TRBV11-1 and TRBJ2-2, with 12 bases aligning to TRBD2. J lost 4 bases, V lost 5 bases, and 5 bases had no gene match. The CDR3 consists of 16 residues. Germline CDR1 SGHAT, CDR2 FQDESV (reference sequence). The CDR3 protein is CASSMLAGGTTGELFF. The CDR3 coding sequence is TGTGCCAGCAGCATGCTAGCGGGAGGGACCACCGGGGAGCTGTTTTTT.

Ten or more counts support this clonotype. The chain uses TRBV2 and TRBJ2-7; D is uncertain. This CDR3 has 11 amino acids. V was trimmed by 8 bases and J by 0 bases, leaving 5 bases between them. The V gene's germline CDR1 is SNHLY and CDR2 FYNNEI. CDR3 in DNA: TGTGCCAGCCTTCGCTCCTACGAGCAGTACTTC. Protein: CASLRSYEQYF.

In this sample, this clonotype turned up many times. The rearrangement joins TRBV20-1 to TRBJ2-7, with D tentatively TRBD1 (5 bases). Trimming cost V 5 bases and J 0 bases, with 14 bases left between them. The CDR3 has 14 residues. Germline V lookup: CDR1 DFQATT, CDR2 SNEGSKA (reference sequence). CDR3: CSAQDSQSSYEQYF. For the CDR3, the DNA is TGCAGTGCTCAAGACAGTCAAAGCTCCTACGAGCAGTACTTC.

This clonotype has just one count. This may come from a read error, since a much larger clone is one base off. The chain links TRBV9 to TRBJ2-6; the D gene is possibly TRBD1 (5 bases). Per germline, CDR1 SGDLS and CDR2 YYNGEE. The CDR3 runs to 17 residues. Here the CDR3 DNA reads TGTGCCAGCAGCCCCCAAGGCGCGCCCTCTGGGGCCGACGTCCTGACTTTC. It translates to CASSPQGAPSGADVLTF.

A few counts support this clonotype. The rearrangement joins TRBV5-1 to TRBJ2-4; maybe TRBD2 (6 bases). Trimming stripped 4 bases from V and 7 bases from J, with 21 bases between. This CDR3 has 16 residues. CDR1 and CDR2 from the germline V gene are SGHRS and YFSETQ. CDR3 protein: CASSPEGPGVGNIQYF. The CDR3, as DNA: TGCGCCAGCAGCCCGGAGGGTCCCGGGGTGGGGAACATTCAGTACTTC.

This clonotype was detected only a few times. The chain couples TRBV4-1 to TRBJ2-5, with 9 bases matching TRBD1. This CDR3 has 15 residues. The trim removed 0 bases at V and 5 bases at J, leaving 4 bases unmatched. CDR1 and CDR2 (germline): MGHRA, YSYEKL. The CDR3 DNA follows: TGCGCCAGCAGCCAAGAAGGGGACAGGGCCGAGACCCAGTACTTC. Translating gives CASSQEGDRAETQYF.

This clonotype occurred a few times. The CDR3 DNA follows: TGTGCCAGCAGTGAAAGTCAGTCGGATACGCAGTATTTT. Translation: CASSESQSDTQYF. The rearrangement links TRBV2 to TRBJ2-3; D is unclear. CDR3 length equals 13 residues. CDR1 is SNHLY, CDR2 FYNNEI, per germline. The ends were cut back, 2 bases at V and 6 bases at J, with 9 bases in the middle.

This clonotype was detected a few times. The rearrangement joins TRBV5-1 to TRBJ2-5, with D uncertain. Trimming took 2 bases from V and 3 from J, leaving 5 bases between them. Germline values: CDR1 SGHRS, CDR2 YFSETQ. The CDR3 covers 12 residues. The CDR3 DNA follows: TGCGCCAGCAGCTTCCTGGAAGAGACCCAGTACTTC. As protein: CASSFLEETQYF. The full variable domain, its missing parts supplied by reference TRBV5-1 and TRBJ2-5, is KAGVTQTPRYLIKTRGQQVTLSCSPISGHRSVSWYQQTPGQGLQFLFEYFSETQRNKGNFPGRFSGRQFSNSRSEMNVSTLELGDSALYLCASSFLEETQYFGPGTRLLVL.

The sample holds a few counts of this clonotype. The CDR3 region is CASSIDQERANNEQFF. The DNA for the CDR3 is TGTGCCAGTAGTATTGACCAAGAGCGGGCAAACAATGAGCAGTTCTTC. The chain carries TRBV19 and TRBJ2-1; D is possibly TRBD2 (6 bases). V lost 3 bases to trimming and J lost 5 bases, with 17 bases between them. Per germline, CDR1 LNHDA and CDR2 SQIVND (reference sequence). The CDR3 runs 16 residues.

To note about this clonotype: A much larger clone differs from this one at a single base, so this may be a read error. Given the absence of the conserved phenylalanine or tryptophan at the CDR3 end, a read error is likely. The gene calls are TRBV28 and TRBJ1-1, with D tentatively TRBD1 (6 bases). The germline V gene has CDR1 MDHEN and CDR2 SYDVKM. The V gene lost 1 base and the J gene lost 5 bases, with 11 bases spanning the gap. The CDR3 length is 14 residues. As DNA, the CDR3 is TGTGCCAGCAGTTTATTGGGGGCGAGGACTGAAGCTTTCTCT. Translated, it gives CASSLLGARTEAFS.

In its sample, this clonotype was seen a few times. The chain employs TRBV29-1 and TRBJ2-2; D is undetermined. V lost 3 bases to trimming and J lost 2 bases, with 7 bases between them. The CDR3 length is 13 residues. The V gene's germline CDR1 is SQVTM and CDR2 ANQGSEA. The CDR3 spells CSVDAPNTGELFF. The CDR3, as DNA: TGCAGCGTTGATGCCCCCAACACCGGGGAGCTGTTTTTT.

Details on this clonotype: A read error is possible here, since a much larger clone lies one base away. The CDR3 is CASSYQDYLRAKNVQYF. The CDR3 region has the DNA TGTGCCAGCAGTTACCAGGACTACCTGAGAGCCAAAAACGTTCAGTACTTC. This chain connects TRBV6-2 or TRBV6-3 to TRBJ2-4; TRBD2 is a possible D gene (6 bases). Germline V CDR1 and CDR2: MNHEY, SVGEGT. CDR3 length: 17 residues.

Only one count was recorded for this clonotype. A much larger clonotype is one base distant, so this may be a read error. This chain connects TRBV28 to TRBJ1-5, with D possibly matching TRBD1 (6 bases). The V gene's germline CDR1 is MDHEN and CDR2 SYDVKM. V lost 3 bases and J 3 bases, leaving 15 bases between the germline ends. This CDR3 comprises 16 residues. This chain's CDR3 is CASSFIGTSINQPQHF. CDR3 in DNA: TGTGCCAGCAGTTTTATCGGGACATCAATCAATCAGCCCCAGCATTTT.

This clonotype appeared many times. The chain couples TRBV2 to TRBJ1-5; a possible D gene is TRBD1 (5 bases). This CDR3 contains 15 residues. Between the trimmed V and J ends, which lost 2 bases and 2 bases, there was a span of 10 bases. CDR1 SNHLY and CDR2 FYNNEI come from the germline V gene. CDR3 sequence reads: CASSEQGVGNQPQHF. The CDR3 DNA follows: TGTGCCAGCAGTGAACAGGGAGTGGGCAATCAGCCCCAGCATTTT. Full variable domain (outside the CDR3, taken from reference TRBV2 and TRBJ1-5): EPEVTQTPSHQVTQMGQEVILRCVPISNHLYFYWYRQILGQKVEFLVSFYNNEISEKSEIFDDQFSVERPDGSNFTLKIRSTKLEDSAMYFCASSEQGVGNQPQHFGDGTRLSIL.

In this sample, this clonotype turned up many times. CDR3 sequence reads: CASSSSPRNTEAFF. Here the CDR3 DNA reads TGTGCCAGCAGCTCCAGCCCCAGAAACACTGAAGCTTTCTTT. V usage is TRBV28 and J usage is TRBJ1-1; D gene uncertain. Trimming shortened V by 6 bases and J by 2 bases, and 13 bases separated the two germline ends. Germline values: CDR1 MDHEN, CDR2 SYDVKM. There are 14 residues in the CDR3. Full variable domain (outside the CDR3, taken from reference TRBV28 and TRBJ1-1): DVKVTQSSRYLVKRTGEKVFLECVQDMDHENMFWYRQDPGLGLRLIYFSYDVKMKEKGDIPEGYSVSREKKERFSLILESASTNQTSMYLCASSSSPRNTEAFFGQGTRLTVV.

The chain joins TRBV7-2 to TRBJ2-1; D is perhaps TRBD1 or TRBD2 (6 bases each). Per germline, CDR1 SGHTA and CDR2 FQGNSA. This CDR3 spans 11 amino acids. V shed 5 bases and J shed 13 bases, with 12 bases lying between them. The CDR3, as DNA: TGTGCCAGCAGCGGGGTGGGGGGCCAGTTCTTC. It is translated as CASSGVGGQFF.

This clonotype has only a few counts. This chain uses TRBV28 with TRBJ2-7, with 8 positions matching TRBD2. Germline lookup yields CDR1 MDHEN and CDR2 SYDVKM. The V and J ends lost 2 bases and 4 bases, in that order; junction bases with no gene match: 19. The CDR3 spans 19 residues. The CDR3 DNA is TGTGCCAGCAGTTTACCGGGACTAGTAGCCTCCCACCTCATGTACGAGCAGTACTTC. The encoded protein is CASSLPGLVASHLMYEQYF. Complete variable domain (other parts from reference TRBV28 and TRBJ2-7): DVKVTQSSRYLVKRTGEKVFLECVQDMDHENMFWYRQDPGLGLRLIYFSYDVKMKEKGDIPEGYSVSREKKERFSLILESASTNQTSMYLCASSLPGLVASHLMYEQYFGPGTRLTVT.

This clonotype was found many times. The chain uses TRBV2 and TRBJ2-1, with D maybe TRBD2 (5 bases). In germline, CDR1 is SNHLY, CDR2 FYNNEI. The CDR3 runs to 11 residues. Between the trimmed V and J ends, which lost 8 bases and 4 bases, there was a span of 6 bases. The CDR3 here is CASSGYNEQFF. The CDR3 nucleotides read TGTGCCAGCTCGGGGTACAATGAGCAGTTCTTC.

Notes on this clonotype: This may be a read error, as it is one base from a much larger clone. J is TRBJ1-5 and V is TRBV15, with no clear D. This CDR3 is 15 amino acids long. Germline assignment: CDR1 LNHNV and CDR2 YYDKDF (reference sequence). Trimming cost V 5 bases and J 2 bases, with 13 bases left between them. The CDR3 is CATSVGQVGNQPQHF. DNA for the CDR3: TGTGCCACCAGCGTAGGCCAGGTTGGCAATCAGCCCCAGCATTTT. Complete variable domain (other parts from reference TRBV15 and TRBJ1-5): DAMVIQNPRYQVTQFGKPVTLSCSQTLNHNVMYWYQQKSSQAPKLLFHYYDKDFNNEADTPDNFQSRRPNTSFCFLDIRSPGLGDTAMYLCATSVGQVGNQPQHFGDGTRLSIL.